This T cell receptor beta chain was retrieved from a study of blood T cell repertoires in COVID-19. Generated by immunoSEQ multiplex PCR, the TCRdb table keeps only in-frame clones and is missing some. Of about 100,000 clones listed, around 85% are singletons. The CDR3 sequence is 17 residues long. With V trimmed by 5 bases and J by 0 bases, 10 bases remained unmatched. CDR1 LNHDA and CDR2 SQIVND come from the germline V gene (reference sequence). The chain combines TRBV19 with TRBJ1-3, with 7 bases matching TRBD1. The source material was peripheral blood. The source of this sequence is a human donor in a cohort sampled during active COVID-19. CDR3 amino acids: CASSGDYRGSSGNTIYF. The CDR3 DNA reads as TGTGCCAGTAGTGGCGATTACAGGGGAAGCTCTGGAAACACCATATATTTT.